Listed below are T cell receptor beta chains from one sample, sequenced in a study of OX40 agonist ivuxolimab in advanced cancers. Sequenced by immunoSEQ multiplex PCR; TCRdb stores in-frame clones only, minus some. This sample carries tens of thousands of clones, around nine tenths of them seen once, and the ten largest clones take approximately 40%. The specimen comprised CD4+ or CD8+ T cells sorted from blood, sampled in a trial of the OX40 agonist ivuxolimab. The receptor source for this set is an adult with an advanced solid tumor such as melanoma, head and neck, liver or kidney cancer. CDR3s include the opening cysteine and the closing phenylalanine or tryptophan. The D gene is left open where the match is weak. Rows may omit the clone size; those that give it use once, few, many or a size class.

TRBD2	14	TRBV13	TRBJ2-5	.	TGTGCCAGCACTAAAAGGGGAGGGTGGGAGACCCAGTACTTC	CASTKRGGWETQYF
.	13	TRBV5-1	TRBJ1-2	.	TGCGCCAGCAGCTTGGAGGGGCGTCGTGGCTACACCTTC	CASSLEGRRGYTF
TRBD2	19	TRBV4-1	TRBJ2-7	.	TGCGCCAGCAGCCAAGCGGCGGTGAGGACTAGCGGGTCTTCCTACGAGCAGTACTTC	CASSQAAVRTSGSSYEQYF
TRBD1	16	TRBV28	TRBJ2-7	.	TGTGCCAGCAGTTTATACGGGACAGGGTTTCCCTACGAGCAGTACTTC	CASSLYGTGFPYEQYF
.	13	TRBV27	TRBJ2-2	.	TGTGCCAGCAGTCCCACCGGCGCCGGGGAGCTGTTTTTT	CASSPTGAGELFF
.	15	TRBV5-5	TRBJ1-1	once	TGTGCCAGCAGCTTGGCCGCGGGTTTCCTCACTGAAGCTTTCTTT	CASSLAAGFLTEAFF
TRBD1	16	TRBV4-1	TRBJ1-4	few	TGCGCCAGCAGCCGGCAACCGGGACAGTCTAATGAAAAACTGTTTTTT	CASSRQPGQSNEKLFF
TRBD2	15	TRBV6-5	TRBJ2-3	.	TGTGCCAGCAGTTACCAGCGGGAGTTAACAGATACGCAGTATTTT	CASSYQRELTDTQYF
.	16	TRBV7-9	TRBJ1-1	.	TGTGCCAGCAGCTTAACAGGGACCGCAGAAGACACTGAAGCTTTCTTT	CASSLTGTAEDTEAFF
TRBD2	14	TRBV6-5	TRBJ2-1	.	TGTGCCAGCAGTTACGGCGGGAGCTACAATGAGCAGTTCTTC	CASSYGGSYNEQFF
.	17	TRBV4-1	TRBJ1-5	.	TGCGCCAGCAGCCAAGGGGTTCGAGGCCATCGCAATCAGCCCCAGCATTTT	CASSQGVRGHRNQPQHF
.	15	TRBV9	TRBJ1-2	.	TGTGCCAGCAGCCCGATGGGGGGTTTGTCTGGAGGCTACACCTTC	CASSPMGGLSGGYTF
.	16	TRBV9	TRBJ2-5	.	TGTGCCAGCAGCGCTTGGACAGGAGGGTCCCAAGAGACCCAGTACTTC	CASSAWTGGSQETQYF
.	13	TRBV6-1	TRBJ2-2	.	TGTGCCAGCAGTACCTCGGAGGTCGGGGAGCTGTTTTTT	CASSTSEVGELFF
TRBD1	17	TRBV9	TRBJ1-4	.	TGTGCCAGCAACCCGACAGGGCCCCTTGCAACTAATGAAAAACTGTTTTTT	CASNPTGPLATNEKLFF
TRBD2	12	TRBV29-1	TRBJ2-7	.	TGCAGCGCCCGGGAGGGCCAGTACGAGCAGTACTTC	CSAREGQYEQYF
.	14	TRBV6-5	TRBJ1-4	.	TGTGCCAGCAGATCCGGGACGGGTAATGAAAAACTGTTTTTT	CASRSGTGNEKLFF
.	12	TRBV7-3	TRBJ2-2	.	TGTGCCAGCAGCCCAGACGGGGGGGAGCTGTTTTTT	CASSPDGGELFF
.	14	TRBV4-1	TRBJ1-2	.	TGCGCCAGCAGCCAAGTCGGGACACACTATGGCTACACCTTC	CASSQVGTHYGYTF
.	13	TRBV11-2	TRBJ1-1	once	TGTGCCAGCAGCCCTCTTTCGAACACTGAAGCTTTCTTT	CASSPLSNTEAFF
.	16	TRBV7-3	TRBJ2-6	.	TGTGCCAGCAGCCCCTGGGGTGGTTCTGGGGCCAACGTCCTGACTTTC	CASSPWGGSGANVLTF
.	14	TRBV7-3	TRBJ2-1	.	TGTGCCAGCAGCTTAACCGGCGGACCCAATGAGCAGTTCTTC	CASSLTGGPNEQFF
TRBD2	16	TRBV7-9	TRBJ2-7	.	TGTGCCAGCAGCACGACTAGCGGGGCCCCCTCCTACGAGCAGTACTTC	CASSTTSGAPSYEQYF
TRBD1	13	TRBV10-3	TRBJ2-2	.	TGTGCCATCAACAGGGGTGAAGACGGGGAGCTGTTTTTT	CAINRGEDGELFF
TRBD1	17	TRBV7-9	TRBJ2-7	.	TGTGCCAGCAGCTTCAGCTATAGGACAGGGGGCACCTACGAGCAGTACTTC	CASSFSYRTGGTYEQYF
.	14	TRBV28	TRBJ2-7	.	TGTGCCAGCAGTTTACGGGCAGGGTTCTACGAGCAGTACTTC	CASSLRAGFYEQYF